The rows below give T cell receptor beta chains drawn from one sample of a study of kidney transplant recipient with SARS-CoV-2 infection. TCRdb reprocessed the reads via MiXCR and lists one record per CDR3 protein. Among about 240,000 distinct CDR3 sequences, roughly 26% were seen once, and the ten largest hold roughly 7%. The material was a blood sample, obtained at baseline and on approximately day 120 from a kidney transplant recipient. These receptors came from a male patient between 25 and 40 years old who had COVID-19 and was a kidney transplant recipient. Among the T cells, some may be from the graft donor. Each CDR3 is given with its conserved first and last residue. A D gene is named only where the DNA matches it firmly. The size of a clone is reported for some rows only, either as once, few or many, or as a class for expanded clones.

abundance,v_gene,d_gene,len,j_gene,CDR3nt,CDR3aa
many,TRBV7-5,-,19,TRBJ1-2,-,CISVPEPGCEVGKTYGYTF
many,TRBV7-2,TRBD1,14,TRBJ2-7,TGTGCCAGCAGCTTACCCGGGACAGGGCACGAGCAGTACTTC,CASSLPGTGHEQYF
many,TRBV21-1,-,17,TRBJ2-3,TGTGCCAGCAGATTTCGTTTAGCTACAGTCATGCAAGATACGCAGTATTTT,CASRFRLATVMQDTQYF
many,TRBV7-9,-,20,TRBJ1-4,TGTGCCAGCAGCTTGACGGGCAGGGGAATAAGTAGAGCAACTAATGAAAAACTGTTTTTT,CASSLTGRGISRATNEKLFF
few,TRBV10-1,-,19,TRBJ2-3,TGCGCCAGCAGTGAGTCTGCCCCCGGACCGACGGGCCGGGCAGATACGCAGTATTTT,CASSESAPGPTGRADTQYF
few,TRBV7-2,TRBD2,14,TRBJ2-7,TGTGCCAGCAGCGTAGCTAGCGGGTCCTACGAGCAGTACTTC,CASSVASGSYEQYF
many,TRBV19,-,17,TRBJ1-2,TGTGCCAGTAGTCGACCGGTGACAAATCGAAAGACCTATGGCTACACCTTC,CASSRPVTNRKTYGYTF
-,TRBV29-1,TRBD2,12,TRBJ2-1,TGCAGCCATTTGCGGGAGGGGGGGGAGCAGTTCTTC,CSHLREGGEQFF
many,TRBV7-6,-,15,TRBJ2-7,TGTGCCAGCAGCTCCACGTCCGGGCGGTCCTACGAGCAGTACTTC,CASSSTSGRSYEQYF
many,TRBV27,-,15,TRBJ1-2,TGTGCCAGCAGTTTGGAGCCCCTCGGGGACTATGGCTACACCTTC,CASSLEPLGDYGYTF
many,TRBV6-5,-,17,TRBJ1-2,TGTGCCAGCAGTATGGGCTACTCTATGCGAAAGACCTATGGCTACACCTTC,CASSMGYSMRKTYGYTF
-,TRBV12-5,-,17,TRBJ1-2,TGTGCTAGTGGTAACATATGTTTGCAGGGAAAGACCTATGGCTACACCTTC,CASGNICLQGKTYGYTF
many,TRBV5-6,TRBD1,14,TRBJ2-5,TGTGCCAGCAGGCTCAGACAGGGACAAGAGACCCAGTACTTC,CASRLRQGQETQYF
many,TRBV6-6,-,12,TRBJ1-2,TGTGCCAGCAGGGAGGGAGGTTATGGCTACACCTTC,CASREGGYGYTF
-,TRBV19,TRBD2,16,TRBJ2-3,TGTGCCAGTAGTGTAAGGACTAGCGGGAGGGCAGATACGCAGTATTTT,CASSVRTSGRADTQYF
many,TRBV7-8,-,15,TRBJ2-3,TGTGCCAGCAGCTTACAGGCCCCTAGCACAGATACGCAGTATTTT,CASSLQAPSTDTQYF
many,TRBV21-1,-,13,TRBJ1-5,TGTGCCAGCAGCACAGGAACCAATCAGCCCCAGCATTTT,CASSTGTNQPQHF